The source of this T cell receptor (beta chain) is a study of blood T cell repertoires in COVID-19. This clone was picked up one time. The data were produced by immunoSEQ multiplex PCR, yet TCRdb's version contains in-frame clones alone and is incomplete. The table shows 200,000 or so clones, with over 80% occurring only once. The Seattle site enrolled patients during active infection and followed them longitudinally. This CDR3 contains 15 residues. Trimming at V came to 3 bases and at J to 9 bases, leaving 6 bases not matched to a gene. CDR1 and CDR2 (germline): MGHRA, YSYEKL. The sample comprised peripheral blood. The sequence was collected from a man in his sixties with COVID-19, enrolled during active disease. The chain recombines TRBV4-1 with TRBJ1-6; TRBD1 aligns across 9 bases. CDR3 in amino acids: CASSQTGTGSSPLHF. In nucleotides, the CDR3 is TGCGCCAGCAGCCAGACCGGGACAGGGAGTTCACCCCTCCACTTT.